A selection of T cell receptor beta chains follows, all from one sample in a study of shared T cell receptors in the human thymus. Assay: immunoSEQ multiplex PCR; the TCRdb copy retains only in-frame clones and omits some. The data show 630,000 or so clones, approximately 87% seen once. The same sample was also used in a study of human thymus T cells.

The material sequenced was thymocytes. Source of these receptors: a boy under two years old with a congenital heart defect. The CDR3 runs from the conserved cysteine through the conserved F or W. A D gene is named only where the DNA matches it firmly. Where a row states a size, it is once, few, many or the class of an expanded clone; other rows omit it.

size	D	J	V	DNA	CDR3
.	TRBD2	TRBJ2-5	TRBV19	TGTGCCAGTAGTCTGTTAGCGGGAGTGGCTCGGGAGACCCAGTACTTC	CASSLLAGVARETQYF
.	TRBD1	TRBJ1-6	TRBV28	TGTGCCAGCAGGGGGGGATGGGACAGGGGGGAAAGGGGCTATAATTCACCCCTCCACTTT	CASRGGWDRGERGYNSPLHF
.	.	TRBJ2-1	TRBV5-1	TGCGCCAGCAGCCCCGAGGAATTTAATTACAATGAGCAGTTCTTC	CASSPEEFNYNEQFF
.	TRBD2	TRBJ2-7	TRBV28	TGTGCCAGCAGGGCTCGTCGAGCGGGGGGTTACGAGCAGTACTTC	CASRARRAGGYEQYF
.	TRBD1	TRBJ1-4	TRBV28	TGTGCCAGCAGGGGGGAACGGGACAGGGGTGGCTTAGGGAATGAAAAACTGTTTTTT	CASRGERDRGGLGNEKLFF
.	.	TRBJ1-1	TRBV6-5	TGTGCCAGCAGTTACGGACAGTCGAACACTGAAGCTTTCTTT	CASSYGQSNTEAFF
.	TRBD1	TRBJ2-4	TRBV5-6	TGTGCCAGCAGCCCCCGGACAGGGGAGATACTAGCCAAAAACATTCAGTACTTC	CASSPRTGEILAKNIQYF
few	.	TRBJ2-6	TRBV7-8	TGTGCCAGCAGCCCCGGACTCCCGGCTGGGGCCAACGTCCTGACTTTC	CASSPGLPAGANVLTF
.	TRBD2	TRBJ2-3	TRBV2	TGTGCCAGCGAAGATGGTAGCGGGGACTCCACAGATACGCAGTATTTT	CASEDGSGDSTDTQYF
.	TRBD1	TRBJ1-2	TRBV5-4	TGTGCCAGCAGCGCAAACCGGGACAGGTCTAACTATGGCTACACCTTC	CASSANRDRSNYGYTF
.	.	TRBJ1-1	TRBV11-2	TGTGCCAGCAGCCGCCGACAGGCAGCCGAAGCTTTCTTT	CASSRRQAAEAFF
.	TRBD2	TRBJ2-7	TRBV6-1	TGTGCCAGCAGTGTCCGGGGGGGAAACGAGCAGTACTTC	CASSVRGGNEQYF
once	TRBD2	TRBJ2-1	TRBV25-1	TGTGCCAGCAGACCCAGGACTAGCGGGAGTTGGGGTGAGCAGTTCTTC	CASRPRTSGSWGEQFF
.	.	TRBJ2-1	TRBV2	TGTGCCAGCAGGGAAAACTTGTGTGAGCAGTTCTTC	CASRENLCEQFF
.	.	TRBJ1-1	TRBV27	TGTGCCAGCATGTCAGGGGCAAACACTGAAGCTTTCTTT	CASMSGANTEAFF
few	.	TRBJ1-6	TRBV5-4	TGTGCCAGCAGCTTGACAGGGACTTCACCCCTCCACTTT	CASSLTGTSPLHF
few	TRBD2	TRBJ2-1	TRBV2	TGTGCCAGCAGTAAGAGACTAGCGGGAGTGTGGCATGAGCAGTTCTTC	CASSKRLAGVWHEQFF
.	TRBD1	TRBJ1-1	TRBV4-3	TGCGCCAGCAGCCAGTCGGGACAGAAGGACACTGAAGCTTTCTTT	CASSQSGQKDTEAFF
once	TRBD1	TRBJ2-7	TRBV7-2	TGTGCCAGCAGCTTAAGACAGGGAACCTACGAGCAGTACTTC	CASSLRQGTYEQYF
.	.	TRBJ1-3	TRBV7-8	TGTGCCAGCAGCTTCCGGGAGAGCTCTGGAAACACCATATATTTT	CASSFRESSGNTIYF
.	TRBD2	TRBJ2-3	TRBV4-3	TGCGCCAGCAGCCCCGGGACTAGCGGAGCCCCTCATTACAGCACAGATACGCAGTATTTT	CASSPGTSGAPHYSTDTQYF
.	TRBD2	TRBJ2-3	TRBV30	TGTGCCTGGAGTGTACACGGGCTAGCGGGAGCCGATACGCAGTATTTT	CAWSVHGLAGADTQYF
once	TRBD2	TRBJ2-7	TRBV27	TGTGCCAGCAGTCTCCACATAAAGCTAGCGGACTACGAGCAGTACTTC	CASSLHIKLADYEQYF
.	.	TRBJ1-5	TRBV27	TGTGCCAGCAGCGACAGGCGAAATCAGCCCCAGCATTTT	CASSDRRNQPQHF
.	.	TRBJ1-5	TRBV27	TGTGCCAGCAGTTCGGGGGTGGATAGTCAGCCCCAGCATTTT	CASSSGVDSQPQHF
.	TRBD1	TRBJ2-7	TRBV2	TGTGCCAGCAGTGAAGGTATCCGGGACAGGCAATCCTACGAGCAGTACTTC	CASSEGIRDRQSYEQYF
few	.	TRBJ1-5	TRBV5-8	TGTGCCAGCAGGGGACAACTCAATCAGCCCCAGCATTTT	CASRGQLNQPQHF
.	TRBD2	TRBJ2-7	TRBV7-8	TGTGCCAGCAGCTTAGCTTTGGGCGGGAGGGGTCCCTACGAGCAGTACTTC	CASSLALGGRGPYEQYF
.	.	TRBJ1-4	TRBV4-3	TGCGCCAGCAGCCAGAACAGGGCCGTGGAGGAAAAACTGTTTTTT	CASSQNRAVEEKLFF
.	.	TRBJ2-7	TRBV14	TGTGCCAGCAGCGACACGGCCAGGGAAGACTACGAGCAGTACTTC	CASSDTAREDYEQYF
.	.	TRBJ1-4	TRBV27	TGTGCCAGCAGTCAAACCCTGGGAGTTAATGAAGAAAAACTGTTTTTT	CASSQTLGVNEEKLFF
.	.	TRBJ1-4	TRBV4-3	TGCGCCAGCAGCCAAGCCAGGGTTTTTAATGAAAAACTGTTTTTT	CASSQARVFNEKLFF
once	TRBD2	TRBJ2-3	TRBV11-2	TGTGCCAGCAGGCTCCGTAGCGGGAGGGGGGCAGATACGCAGTATTTT	CASRLRSGRGADTQYF
.	.	TRBJ2-7	TRBV6-5	TGTGCCAGCAGTTACTTCGGGGAATCCCACGAGCAGTACTTC	CASSYFGESHEQYF
.	.	TRBJ2-1	TRBV6-1	TGTGCCAGCAGTGATCACCGCGGGATGAGCTCCTACAATGAGCAGTTCTTC	CASSDHRGMSSYNEQFF
.	TRBD2	TRBJ2-3	TRBV4-2	TGTGCCAGCAGCCAAGACCCCGGGACTAGCGGGTTGGCAGATACGCAGTATTTT	CASSQDPGTSGLADTQYF
.	TRBD1	TRBJ1-2	TRBV2	TGTGCCAGCAGTGGAAGACAGGGCCCATCCTATGGCTACACCTTC	CASSGRQGPSYGYTF
.	TRBD2	TRBJ2-7	TRBV5-1	TGCGCCAGCAGCCAGACTAGCGCCGAAGCGAATGTCTACGAGCAGTACTTC	CASSQTSAEANVYEQYF
.	.	TRBJ2-7	TRBV7-9	TGTGCCAGCAGCCCTCGGGACTCCTTATACGAGCAGTACTTC	CASSPRDSLYEQYF
once	.	TRBJ2-5	TRBV30	TGTGCCTGGAGGGAACCCCGGGACACGAGCCGGAAAGAGACCCAGTACTTC	CAWREPRDTSRKETQYF
.	.	TRBJ2-7	TRBV10-3	TGTGCCATCAGTGAGGACAGCTACGAGCAGTACTTC	CAISEDSYEQYF
.	.	TRBJ2-7	TRBV29-1	TGCAGCGTGTCAAGGGGATCCTACGAGCAGTACTTC	CSVSRGSYEQYF
once	TRBD2	TRBJ2-3	TRBV7-6	TGTGCCAGCAGCCCCATAGCGGGAGGTTTCGTAGATACGCAGTATTTT	CASSPIAGGFVDTQYF
.	TRBD1	TRBJ2-7	TRBV6-6	TGTGCCAGCAGTTACTCGACAGGGTTCGAGCAGTACTTC	CASSYSTGFEQYF
.	.	TRBJ2-1	TRBV19	TGTGCCAGTAGTCCCAGGGTTAATGAGCAGTTCTTC	CASSPRVNEQFF
.	.	TRBJ1-4	TRBV9	TGTGCCAGCAGCCGTACGGCAACTAATGAAAAACTGTTTTTT	CASSRTATNEKLFF
.	.	TRBJ2-7	TRBV28	TGTGCCAGCAGTTTGGGGGGGGACAACGAGCAGTACTTC	CASSLGGDNEQYF
.	TRBD1	TRBJ2-7	TRBV6-1	TGTGCCAGCAGTGAGGGGACAGGGGAAGGCTACGAGCAGTACTTC	CASSEGTGEGYEQYF
.	.	TRBJ2-1	TRBV27	TGTGCCAGCAGTAATGGGTTCGCGGGTAATGAGCAGTTCTTC	CASSNGFAGNEQFF
.	.	TRBJ1-2	TRBV29-1	TGCAGCGTTGAGAGGACAGAGATTTCTCATGGCTACACCTTC	CSVERTEISHGYTF
once	TRBD1	TRBJ1-2	TRBV6-1	TGTGCCAGCAGTGAGGACAGGGTTAACTATGGCTACACCTTC	CASSEDRVNYGYTF
.	.	TRBJ2-1	TRBV29-1	TGCAGCGTTGTGCATGAGGTCGATGAGCAGTTCTTC	CSVVHEVDEQFF